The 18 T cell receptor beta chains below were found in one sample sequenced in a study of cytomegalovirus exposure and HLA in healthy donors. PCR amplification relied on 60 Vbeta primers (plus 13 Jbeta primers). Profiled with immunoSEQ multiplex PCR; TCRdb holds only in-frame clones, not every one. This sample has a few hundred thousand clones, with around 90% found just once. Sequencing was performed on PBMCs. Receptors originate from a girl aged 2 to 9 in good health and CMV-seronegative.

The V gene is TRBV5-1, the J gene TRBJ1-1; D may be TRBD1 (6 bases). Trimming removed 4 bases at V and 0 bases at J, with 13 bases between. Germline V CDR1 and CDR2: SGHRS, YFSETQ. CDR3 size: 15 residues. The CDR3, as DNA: TGCGCCAGCAGCGTTGGTGGGGGCATGAACACTGAAGCTTTCTTT. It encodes CASSVGGGMNTEAFF.

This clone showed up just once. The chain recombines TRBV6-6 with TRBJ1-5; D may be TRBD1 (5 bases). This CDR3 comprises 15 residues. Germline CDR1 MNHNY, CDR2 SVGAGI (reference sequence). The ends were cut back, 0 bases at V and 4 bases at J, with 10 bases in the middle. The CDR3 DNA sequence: TGTGCCAGCAGTTACTCGACCAGGGTGAATCAGCCCCAGCATTTT. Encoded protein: CASSYSTRVNQPQHF.

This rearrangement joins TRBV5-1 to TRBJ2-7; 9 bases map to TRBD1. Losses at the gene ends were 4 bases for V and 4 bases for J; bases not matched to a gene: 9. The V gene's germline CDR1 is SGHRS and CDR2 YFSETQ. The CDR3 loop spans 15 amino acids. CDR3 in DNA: TGCGCCAGCAGCGTCGAACAGGGGGCGCTGTACGAGCAGTACTTC. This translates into CASSVEQGALYEQYF.

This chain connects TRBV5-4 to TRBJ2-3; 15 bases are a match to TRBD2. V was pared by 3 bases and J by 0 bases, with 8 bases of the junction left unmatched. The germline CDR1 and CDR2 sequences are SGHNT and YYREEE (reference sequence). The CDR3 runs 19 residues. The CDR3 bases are TGTGCCAGCAGCTACGACGGGACTAGCGGGGGGCCTAGCACAGATACGCAGTATTTT. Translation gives CASSYDGTSGGPSTDTQYF.

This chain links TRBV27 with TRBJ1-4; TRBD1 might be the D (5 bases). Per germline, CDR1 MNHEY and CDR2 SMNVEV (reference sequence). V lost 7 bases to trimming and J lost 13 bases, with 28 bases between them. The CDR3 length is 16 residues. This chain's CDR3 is CASTENPTVPMSPLFF. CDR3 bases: TGTGCCAGCACCGAAAACCCGACAGTCCCGATGAGTCCACTGTTTTTT.

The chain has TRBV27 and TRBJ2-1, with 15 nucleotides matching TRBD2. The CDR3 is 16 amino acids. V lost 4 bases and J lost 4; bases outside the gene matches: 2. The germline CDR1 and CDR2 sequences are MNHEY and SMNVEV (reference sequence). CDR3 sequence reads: CASSWTSGRGYNEQFF. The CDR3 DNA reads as TGTGCCAGCAGTTGGACTAGCGGGAGGGGATACAATGAGCAGTTCTTC.

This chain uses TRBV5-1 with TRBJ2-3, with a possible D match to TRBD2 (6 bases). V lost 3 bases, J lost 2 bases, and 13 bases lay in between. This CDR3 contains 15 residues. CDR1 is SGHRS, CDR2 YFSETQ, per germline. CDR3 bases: TGCGCCAGCAGCTCCAAGCGGGCGGACACAGATACGCAGTATTTT. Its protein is CASSSKRADTDTQYF.

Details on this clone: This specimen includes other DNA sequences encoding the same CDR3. The chain's CDR3 is CASSFGGNTEAFF. CDR3 nucleotides: TGTGCCAGCAGTTTCGGGGGGAACACTGAAGCTTTCTTT. This chain connects TRBV27 to TRBJ1-1; weak D call: TRBD1 (5 bases). The V end was cut by 3 bases, the J end by 1 base, with 6 bases between. This CDR3 has 13 amino acids. The V gene's germline CDR1 is MNHEY and CDR2 SMNVEV (reference sequence).

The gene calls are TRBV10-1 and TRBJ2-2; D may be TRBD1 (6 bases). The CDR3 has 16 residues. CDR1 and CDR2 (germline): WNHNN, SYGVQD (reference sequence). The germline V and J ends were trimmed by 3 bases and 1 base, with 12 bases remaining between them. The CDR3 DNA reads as TGCGCCAGCAGTGATGAACAGGGACAGAACACCGGGGAGCTGTTTTTT. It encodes CASSDEQGQNTGELFF.

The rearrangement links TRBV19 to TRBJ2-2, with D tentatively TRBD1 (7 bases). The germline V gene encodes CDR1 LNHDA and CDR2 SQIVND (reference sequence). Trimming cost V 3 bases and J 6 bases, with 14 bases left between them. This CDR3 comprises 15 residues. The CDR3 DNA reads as TGTGCCAGTAGTATTAGACAGGGAGGCCCCGGGGAGCTGTTTTTT. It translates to CASSIRQGGPGELFF.

CDR3 sequence: CASSPTAGTGNTIYF. In DNA, the CDR3 is TGTGCCAGCTCACCAACTGCGGGGACTGGAAACACCATATATTTT. The rearrangement uses TRBV18 and TRBJ1-3, with D unresolved. Germline V CDR1 and CDR2: KGHSH, LQKENI. V was clipped by 2 bases and J by 2 bases, with 10 bases between them. The CDR3 totals 15 residues.

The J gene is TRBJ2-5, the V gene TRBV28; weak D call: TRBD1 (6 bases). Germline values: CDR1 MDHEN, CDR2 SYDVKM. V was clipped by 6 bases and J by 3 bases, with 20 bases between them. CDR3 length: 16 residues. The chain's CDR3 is CASRVPTGDSKETQYF. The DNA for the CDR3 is TGTGCCAGCAGGGTACCGACAGGTGACTCAAAAGAGACCCAGTACTTC.

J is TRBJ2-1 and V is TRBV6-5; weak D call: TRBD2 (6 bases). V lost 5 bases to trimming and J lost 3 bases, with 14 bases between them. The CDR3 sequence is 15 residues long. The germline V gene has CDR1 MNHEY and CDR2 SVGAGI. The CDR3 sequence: CASSNGGIHYNEQFF. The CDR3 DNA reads TGTGCCAGCAGTAACGGGGGAATCCACTACAATGAGCAGTTCTTC.

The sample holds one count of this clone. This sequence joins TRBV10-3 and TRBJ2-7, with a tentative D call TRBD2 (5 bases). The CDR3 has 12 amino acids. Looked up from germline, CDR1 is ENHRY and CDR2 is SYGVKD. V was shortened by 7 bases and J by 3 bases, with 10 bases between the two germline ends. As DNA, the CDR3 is TGTGCCATCAAGGACTCCCGCTACGAGCAGTACTTC. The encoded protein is CAIKDSRYEQYF.

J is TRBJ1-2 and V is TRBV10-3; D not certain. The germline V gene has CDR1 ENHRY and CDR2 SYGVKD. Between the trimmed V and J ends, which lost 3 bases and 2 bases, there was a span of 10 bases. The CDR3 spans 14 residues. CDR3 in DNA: TGTGCCATCAGTGATTCCCCAGAAAACTATGGCTACACCTTC. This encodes CAISDSPENYGYTF.

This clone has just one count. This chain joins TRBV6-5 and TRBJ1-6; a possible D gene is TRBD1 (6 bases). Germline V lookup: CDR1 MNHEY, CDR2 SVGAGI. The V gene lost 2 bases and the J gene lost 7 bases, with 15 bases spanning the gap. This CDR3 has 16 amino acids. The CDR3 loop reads CASSYDLGAGNSPLHF. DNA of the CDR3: TGTGCCAGCAGTTACGATTTGGGGGCCGGGAATTCACCCCTCCACTTT.

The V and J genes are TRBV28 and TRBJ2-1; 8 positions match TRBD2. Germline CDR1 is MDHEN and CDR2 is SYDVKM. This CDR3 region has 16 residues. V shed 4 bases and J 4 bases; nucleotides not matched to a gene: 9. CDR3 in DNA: TGTGCCAGCAGTTCCAGACTTAGCGGGGCTTACAATGAGCAGTTCTTC. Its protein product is CASSSRLSGAYNEQFF.

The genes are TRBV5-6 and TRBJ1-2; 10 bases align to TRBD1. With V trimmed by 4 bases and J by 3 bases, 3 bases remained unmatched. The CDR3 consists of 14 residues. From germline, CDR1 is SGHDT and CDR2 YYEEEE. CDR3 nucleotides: TGTGCCAGCAGCCCGACAGGGGGCCACTATGGCTACACCTTC. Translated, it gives CASSPTGGHYGYTF.